Below, 5 T cell receptor beta chains from the same sample are listed, as sequenced in a study of response to subunit inactivated influenza vaccine. TCRdb re-called the RT-PCR reads with MiXCR, one entry per CDR3 protein. This sample has hundreds of thousands of distinct CDR3 sequences, with 15% to 17% found just once. Sequences were derived from PBMCs from blood, sampled about 12 days after vaccination. The receptors shown here come from a man aged 45-65 years who received an inactivated influenza vaccine.

In DNA form, the CDR3 reads TGCAGTGCTAGCTCACAGGGGATAGGCTACACCTTC. Amino acid sequence: CSASSQGIGYTF. This chain uses TRBV20-1 with TRBJ1-2; TRBD1 agrees at 7 bases. V shed 3 bases and J 8 bases; nucleotides not matched to a gene: 6. CDR3 length: 12 amino acids. The V gene's germline CDR1 is DFQATT and CDR2 SNEGSKA (reference sequence).

This chain links TRBV30 with TRBJ1-1, with TRBD1 as a possible D gene (6 bases). V was shortened by 2 bases and J by 5 bases, with 15 bases between the two germline ends. The germline gives CDR1 GTSNPN, CDR2 SVGIG (reference sequence). The CDR3 consists of 14 residues. As DNA, the CDR3 is TGTGCCTGGAGTAGTGGGGGCTCGGGAACTGAAGCTTTCTTT. Residues: CAWSSGGSGTEAFF.

This chain joins TRBV3-1 and TRBJ2-3; 10 bases agree with TRBD2. The CDR3 spans 16 residues. Trimming cost V 4 bases and J 4 bases; bases outside gene matches: 8. The germline V gene has CDR1 LGHDT and CDR2 YNNKEL (reference sequence). The CDR3 bases are TGTGCCAGCAGCCTCGGACTAGCGGAGCAGGCAGATACGCAGTATTTT. It encodes CASSLGLAEQADTQYF.

In this sample, this clonotype turned up a few times. The V gene is TRBV12-3 or TRBV12-4, the J gene TRBJ2-1, with TRBD1 as a possible D gene (5 bases). Trimming removed 3 bases at V and 8 bases at J, with 11 bases between. The CDR3 covers 13 residues. CDR3 residues: CASSLVGVHEQFF. In DNA form, the CDR3 reads TGTGCCAGCAGTTTGGTAGGGGTACATGAGCAGTTCTTC.

The genes are TRBV12-3 or TRBV12-4 and TRBJ2-1; 7 bases map to TRBD1. V shed 6 bases, J shed 3 bases, and the junction held 5 bases outside the gene matches. This CDR3 contains 14 residues. The CDR3 bases are TGTGCCAGCAGGCCGGGACAGAACTACAATGAGCAGTTCTTC. Translating it yields CASRPGQNYNEQFF.